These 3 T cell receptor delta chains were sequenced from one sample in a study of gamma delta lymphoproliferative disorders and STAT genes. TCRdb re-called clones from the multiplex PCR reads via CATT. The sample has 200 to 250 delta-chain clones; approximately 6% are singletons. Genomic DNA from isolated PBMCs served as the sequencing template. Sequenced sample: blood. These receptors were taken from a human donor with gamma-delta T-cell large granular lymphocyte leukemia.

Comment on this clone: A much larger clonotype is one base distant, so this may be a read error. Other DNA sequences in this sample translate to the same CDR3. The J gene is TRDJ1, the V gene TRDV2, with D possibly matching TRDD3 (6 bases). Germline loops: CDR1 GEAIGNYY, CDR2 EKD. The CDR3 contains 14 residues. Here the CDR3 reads CACDTVGGRDKLIF. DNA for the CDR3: TGTGCCTGCGACACCGTTGGGGGGCGAGATAAACTCATCTTT.

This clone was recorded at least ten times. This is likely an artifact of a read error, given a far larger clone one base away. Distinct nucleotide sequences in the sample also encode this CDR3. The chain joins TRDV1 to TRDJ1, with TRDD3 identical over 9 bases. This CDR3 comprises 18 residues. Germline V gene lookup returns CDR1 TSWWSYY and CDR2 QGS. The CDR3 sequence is CALGERGLLRGGYPKLIF. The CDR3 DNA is TGTGCCCTTGGGGAACGGGGGCTCCTACGCGGGGGATACCCTAAACTCATCTTT.

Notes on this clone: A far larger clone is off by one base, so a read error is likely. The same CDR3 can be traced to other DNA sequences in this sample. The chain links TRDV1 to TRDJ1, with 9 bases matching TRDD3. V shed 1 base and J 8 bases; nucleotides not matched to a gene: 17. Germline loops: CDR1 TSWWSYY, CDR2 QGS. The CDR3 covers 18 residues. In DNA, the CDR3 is TGTGCTCTTGGGGAACGGGGGCTCCTACGCGGGGGATACCCCAAACTCATCTTT. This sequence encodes CALGERGLLRGGYPKLIF.